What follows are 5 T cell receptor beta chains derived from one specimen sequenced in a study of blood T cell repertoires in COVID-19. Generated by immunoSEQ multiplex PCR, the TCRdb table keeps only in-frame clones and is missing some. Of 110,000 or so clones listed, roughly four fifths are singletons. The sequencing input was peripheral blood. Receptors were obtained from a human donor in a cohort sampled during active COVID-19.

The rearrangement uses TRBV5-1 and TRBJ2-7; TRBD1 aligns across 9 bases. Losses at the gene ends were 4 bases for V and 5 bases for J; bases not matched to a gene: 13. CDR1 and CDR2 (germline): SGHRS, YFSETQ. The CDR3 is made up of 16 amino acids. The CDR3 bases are TGCGCCAGCAGCCCTTTTCTTCGGGACAGGGCGGACGAGCAGTACTTC. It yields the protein CASSPFLRDRADEQYF.

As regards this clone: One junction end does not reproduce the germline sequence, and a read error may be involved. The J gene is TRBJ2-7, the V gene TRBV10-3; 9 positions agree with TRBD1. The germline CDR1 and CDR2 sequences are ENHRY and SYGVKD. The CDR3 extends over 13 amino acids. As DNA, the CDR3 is TGTGCCATCAGTGCCAGTACAGGGGGCGCTTCGAACTTC. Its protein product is CAISASTGGASNF.

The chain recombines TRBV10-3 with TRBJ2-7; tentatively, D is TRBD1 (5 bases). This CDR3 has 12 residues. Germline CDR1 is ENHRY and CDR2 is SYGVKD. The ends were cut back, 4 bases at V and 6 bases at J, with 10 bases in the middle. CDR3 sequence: CAISAPGLEQYF. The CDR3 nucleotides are TGTGCCATCAGTGCCCCAGGGCTCGAGCAGTACTTC.

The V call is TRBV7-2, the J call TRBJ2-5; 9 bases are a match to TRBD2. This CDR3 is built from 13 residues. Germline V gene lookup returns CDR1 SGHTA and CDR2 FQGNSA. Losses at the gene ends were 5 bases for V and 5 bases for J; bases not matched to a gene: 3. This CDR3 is CASSLAGGETQYF. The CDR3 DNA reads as TGTGCCAGCAGCCTCGCGGGGGGGGAGACCCAGTACTTC.

CDR3 sequence: CASSFGTGHTGGYTF. CDR3 coding DNA: TGCGCCAGCAGCTTTGGGACAGGCCATACCGGTGGCTACACCTTC. The genes are TRBV5-1 and TRBJ1-2, with 8 bases that match TRBD1. J gave up 7 bases and V 2 bases, and 10 bases lay outside the gene matches. The CDR3 has 15 amino acids. CDR1 SGHRS and CDR2 YFSETQ come from the germline V gene.